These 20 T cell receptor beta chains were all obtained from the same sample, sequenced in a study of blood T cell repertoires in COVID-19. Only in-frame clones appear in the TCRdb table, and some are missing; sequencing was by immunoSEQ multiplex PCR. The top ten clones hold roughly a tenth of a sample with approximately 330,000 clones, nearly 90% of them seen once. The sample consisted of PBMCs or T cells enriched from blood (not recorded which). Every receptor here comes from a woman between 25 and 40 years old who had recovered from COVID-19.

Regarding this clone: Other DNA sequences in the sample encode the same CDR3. This CDR3 reads CASSLQGMNTEAFF. Here the CDR3 DNA reads TGTGCCAGCAGCTTACAGGGAATGAACACTGAAGCTTTCTTT. The rearrangement joins TRBV7-2 to TRBJ1-1; a possible D gene is TRBD1 (5 bases). The CDR3 spans 14 residues. Germline assignment: CDR1 SGHTA and CDR2 FQGNSA. The ends were cut back, 2 bases at V and 0 bases at J, with 7 bases in the middle.

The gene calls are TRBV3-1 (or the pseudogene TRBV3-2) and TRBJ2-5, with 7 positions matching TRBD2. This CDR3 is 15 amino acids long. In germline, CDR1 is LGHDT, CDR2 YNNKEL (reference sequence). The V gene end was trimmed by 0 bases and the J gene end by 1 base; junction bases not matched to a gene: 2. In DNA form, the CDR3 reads TGTGCCAGCAGCCAAGATGGGGGGGGCCAAGAGACCCAGTACTTC. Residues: CASSQDGGGQETQYF.

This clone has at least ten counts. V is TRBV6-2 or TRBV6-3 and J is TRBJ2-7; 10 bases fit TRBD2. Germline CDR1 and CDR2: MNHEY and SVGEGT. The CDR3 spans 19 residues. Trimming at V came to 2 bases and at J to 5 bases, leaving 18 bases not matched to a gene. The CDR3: CASSYAPPGVAGGTHEQYF. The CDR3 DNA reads TGTGCCAGCAGTTACGCCCCTCCTGGAGTAGCGGGAGGAACCCACGAGCAGTACTTC.

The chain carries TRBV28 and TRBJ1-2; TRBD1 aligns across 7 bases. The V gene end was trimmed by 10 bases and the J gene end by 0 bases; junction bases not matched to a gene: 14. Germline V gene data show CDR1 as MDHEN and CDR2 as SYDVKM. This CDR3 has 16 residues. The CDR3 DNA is TGTGCCACCGAACTACAGGGGTTCACGACTAACTATGGCTACACCTTC. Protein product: CATELQGFTTNYGYTF.

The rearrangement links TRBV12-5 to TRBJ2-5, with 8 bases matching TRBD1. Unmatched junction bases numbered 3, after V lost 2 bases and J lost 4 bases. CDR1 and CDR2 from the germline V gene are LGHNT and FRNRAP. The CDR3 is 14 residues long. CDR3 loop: CASGLFGQGETQYF. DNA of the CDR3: TGTGCTAGTGGTTTGTTCGGACAGGGAGAGACCCAGTACTTC.

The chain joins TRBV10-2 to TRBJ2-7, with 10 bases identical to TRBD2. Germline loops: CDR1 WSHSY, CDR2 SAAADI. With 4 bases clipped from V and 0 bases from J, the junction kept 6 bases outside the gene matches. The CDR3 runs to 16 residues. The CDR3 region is CASSAEGLAFSYEQYF. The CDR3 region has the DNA TGCGCCAGCAGTGCTGAGGGACTAGCGTTCTCCTACGAGCAGTACTTC.

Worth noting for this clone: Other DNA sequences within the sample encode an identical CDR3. The CDR3, as DNA: TGTGCCAGCTCACCACCGAGCGGGTCAGCCTACGAGCAGTACTTC. Its translation is CASSPPSGSAYEQYF. This chain connects TRBV18 to TRBJ2-7; the D gene is possibly TRBD2 (6 bases). The length of the CDR3 is 15 residues. From germline, CDR1 is KGHSH and CDR2 LQKENI. V lost 0 bases to trimming and J lost 2 bases, with 11 bases between them.

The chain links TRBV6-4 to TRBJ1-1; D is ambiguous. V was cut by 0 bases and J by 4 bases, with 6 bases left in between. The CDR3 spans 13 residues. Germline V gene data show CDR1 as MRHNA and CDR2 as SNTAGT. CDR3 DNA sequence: TGTGCCAGCAGTGACTCGCTCGGCACTGAAGCTTTCTTT. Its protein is CASSDSLGTEAFF.

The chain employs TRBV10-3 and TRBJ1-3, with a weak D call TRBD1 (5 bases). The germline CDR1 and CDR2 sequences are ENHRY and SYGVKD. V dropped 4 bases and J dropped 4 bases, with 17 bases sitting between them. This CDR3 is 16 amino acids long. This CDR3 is CAISAKGGEVGNTIYF. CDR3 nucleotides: TGTGCCATCAGTGCCAAAGGAGGGGAAGTCGGAAACACCATATATTTT.

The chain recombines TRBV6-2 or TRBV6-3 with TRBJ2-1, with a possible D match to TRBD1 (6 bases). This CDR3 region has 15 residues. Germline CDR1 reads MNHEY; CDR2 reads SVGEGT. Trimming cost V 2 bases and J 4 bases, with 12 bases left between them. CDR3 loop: CASSYLGQIYNEQFF. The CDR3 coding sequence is TGTGCCAGCAGTTACCTGGGACAAATATACAATGAGCAGTTCTTC.

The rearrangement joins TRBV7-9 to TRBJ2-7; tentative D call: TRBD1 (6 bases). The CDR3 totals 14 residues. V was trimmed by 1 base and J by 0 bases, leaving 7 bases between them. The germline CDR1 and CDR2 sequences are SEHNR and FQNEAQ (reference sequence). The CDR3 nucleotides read TGTGCCAGCAGCTTAGGACAGGACTCCTACGAGCAGTACTTC. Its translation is CASSLGQDSYEQYF.

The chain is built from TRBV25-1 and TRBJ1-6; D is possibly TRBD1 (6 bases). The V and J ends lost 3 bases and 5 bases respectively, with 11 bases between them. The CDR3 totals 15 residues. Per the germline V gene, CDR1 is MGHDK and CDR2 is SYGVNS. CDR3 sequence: CASSDGQFNNSPLHF. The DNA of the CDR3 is TGTGCCAGCAGTGACGGACAGTTCAATAATTCACCCCTCCACTTT. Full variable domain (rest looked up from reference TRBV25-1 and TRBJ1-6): EADIYQTPRYLVIGTGKKITLECSQTMGHDKMYWYQQDPGMELHLIHYSYGVNSTEKGDLSSESTVSRIRTEHFPLTLESARPSHTSQYLCASSDGQFNNSPLHFGNGTRLTVT.

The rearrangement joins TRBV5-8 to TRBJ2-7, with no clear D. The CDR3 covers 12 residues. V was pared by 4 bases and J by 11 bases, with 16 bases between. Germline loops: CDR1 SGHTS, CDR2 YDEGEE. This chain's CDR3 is CASSPKLPREYF. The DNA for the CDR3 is TGTGCCAGCAGCCCCAAACTACCTCGGGAGTACTTC.

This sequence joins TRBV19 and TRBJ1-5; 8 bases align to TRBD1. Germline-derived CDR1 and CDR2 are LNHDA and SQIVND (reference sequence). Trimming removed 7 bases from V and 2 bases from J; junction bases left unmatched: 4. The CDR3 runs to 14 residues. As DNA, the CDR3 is TGTGCCAGTATTGGGACAGGCGGCAATCAGCCCCAGCATTTT. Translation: CASIGTGGNQPQHF.

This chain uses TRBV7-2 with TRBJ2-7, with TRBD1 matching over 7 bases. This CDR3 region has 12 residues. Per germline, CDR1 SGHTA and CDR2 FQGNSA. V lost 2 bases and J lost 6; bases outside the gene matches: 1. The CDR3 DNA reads TGTGCCAGCAGCTTATCAGGGGGCGAGCAGTACTTC. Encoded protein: CASSLSGGEQYF.

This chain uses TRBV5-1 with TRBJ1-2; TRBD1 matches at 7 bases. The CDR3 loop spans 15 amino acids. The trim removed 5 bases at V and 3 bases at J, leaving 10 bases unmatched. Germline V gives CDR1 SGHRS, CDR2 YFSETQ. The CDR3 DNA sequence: TGCGCCAGCAGGGCCGGGACAGAGGGGGACTATGGCTACACCTTC. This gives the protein CASRAGTEGDYGYTF.

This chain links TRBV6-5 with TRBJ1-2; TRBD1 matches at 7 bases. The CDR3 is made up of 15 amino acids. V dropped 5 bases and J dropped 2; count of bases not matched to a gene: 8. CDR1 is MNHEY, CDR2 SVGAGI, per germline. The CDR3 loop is CASSTTGTDNYGYTF. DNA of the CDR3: TGTGCCAGCAGTACCACCGGGACAGACAACTATGGCTACACCTTC.

The CDR3 DNA reads as TGTGCCAGCTCACCGAGACAGGGGTCGGGCAATCAGCCCCAGCATTTT. This sequence encodes CASSPRQGSGNQPQHF. V gene TRBV18 combines with J gene TRBJ1-5; TRBD1 aligns across 8 bases. Per the germline V gene, CDR1 is KGHSH and CDR2 is LQKENI. The CDR3 is 16 residues long. V trimming: 3 bases; J trimming: 2 bases; junction bases outside the gene matches: 6.

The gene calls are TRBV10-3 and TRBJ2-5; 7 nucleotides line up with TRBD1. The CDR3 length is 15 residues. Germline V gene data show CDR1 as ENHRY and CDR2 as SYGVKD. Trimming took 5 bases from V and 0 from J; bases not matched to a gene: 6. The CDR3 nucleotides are TGTGCCATCAGTATACAGGGGACCCACCAAGAGACCCAGTACTTC. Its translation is CAISIQGTHQETQYF.

In DNA form, the CDR3 reads TGTGCCAGCTCACTACTACAGGGGATGTCCTACAATGAGCAGTTCTTC. This gives the protein CASSLLQGMSYNEQFF. The chain is built from TRBV28 and TRBJ2-1; 7 positions agree with TRBD1. The CDR3 is made up of 16 amino acids. V dropped 8 bases and J dropped 1; count of bases not matched to a gene: 11. Germline CDR1 MDHEN, CDR2 SYDVKM.